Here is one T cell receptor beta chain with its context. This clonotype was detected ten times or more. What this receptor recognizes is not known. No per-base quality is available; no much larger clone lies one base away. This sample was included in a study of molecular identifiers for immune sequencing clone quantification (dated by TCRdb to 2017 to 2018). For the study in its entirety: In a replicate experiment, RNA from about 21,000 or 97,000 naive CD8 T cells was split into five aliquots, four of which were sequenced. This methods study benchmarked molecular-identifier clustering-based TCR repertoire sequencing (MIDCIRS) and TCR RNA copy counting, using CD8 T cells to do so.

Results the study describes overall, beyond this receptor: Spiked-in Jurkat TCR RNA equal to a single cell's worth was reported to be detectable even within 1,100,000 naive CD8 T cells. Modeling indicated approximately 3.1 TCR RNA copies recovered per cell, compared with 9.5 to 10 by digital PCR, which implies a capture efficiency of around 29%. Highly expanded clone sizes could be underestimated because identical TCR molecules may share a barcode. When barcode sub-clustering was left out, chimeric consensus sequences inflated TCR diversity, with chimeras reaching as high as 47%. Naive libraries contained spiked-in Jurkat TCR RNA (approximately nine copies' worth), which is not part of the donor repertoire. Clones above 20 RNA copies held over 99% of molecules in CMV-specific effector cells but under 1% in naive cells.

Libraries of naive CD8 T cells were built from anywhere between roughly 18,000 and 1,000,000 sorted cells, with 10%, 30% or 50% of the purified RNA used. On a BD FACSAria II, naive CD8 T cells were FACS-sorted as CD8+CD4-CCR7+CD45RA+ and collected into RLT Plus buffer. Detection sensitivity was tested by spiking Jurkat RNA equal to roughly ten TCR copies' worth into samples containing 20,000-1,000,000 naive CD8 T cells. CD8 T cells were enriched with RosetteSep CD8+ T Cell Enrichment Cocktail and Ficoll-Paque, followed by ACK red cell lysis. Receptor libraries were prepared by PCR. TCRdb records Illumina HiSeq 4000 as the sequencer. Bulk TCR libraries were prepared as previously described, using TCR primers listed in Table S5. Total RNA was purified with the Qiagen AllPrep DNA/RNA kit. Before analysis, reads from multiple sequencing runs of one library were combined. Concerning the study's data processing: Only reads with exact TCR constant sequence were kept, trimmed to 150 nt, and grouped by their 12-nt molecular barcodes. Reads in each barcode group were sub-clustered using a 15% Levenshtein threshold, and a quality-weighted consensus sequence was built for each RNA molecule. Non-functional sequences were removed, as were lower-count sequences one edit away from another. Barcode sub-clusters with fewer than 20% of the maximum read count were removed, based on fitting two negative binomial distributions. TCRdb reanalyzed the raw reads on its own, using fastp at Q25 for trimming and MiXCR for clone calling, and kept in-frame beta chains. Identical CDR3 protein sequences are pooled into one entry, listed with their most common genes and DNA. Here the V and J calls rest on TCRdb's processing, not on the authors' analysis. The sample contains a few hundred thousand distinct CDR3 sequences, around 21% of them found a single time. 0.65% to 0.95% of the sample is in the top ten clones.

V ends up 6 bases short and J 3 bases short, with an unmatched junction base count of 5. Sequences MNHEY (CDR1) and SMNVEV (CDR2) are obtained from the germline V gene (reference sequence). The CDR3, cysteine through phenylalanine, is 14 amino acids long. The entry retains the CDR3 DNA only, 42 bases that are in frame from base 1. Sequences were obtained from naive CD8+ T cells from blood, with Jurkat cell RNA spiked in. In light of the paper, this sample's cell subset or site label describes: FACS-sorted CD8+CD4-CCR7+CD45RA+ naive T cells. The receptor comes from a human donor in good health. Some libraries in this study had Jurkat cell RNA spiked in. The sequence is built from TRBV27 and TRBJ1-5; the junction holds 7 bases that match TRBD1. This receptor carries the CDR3 CASSNRGHNQPQHF. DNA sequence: TGTGCCAGCAGCAACAGGGGCCACAATCAGCCCCAGCATTTT.